Sequencing of this T cell receptor (beta chain) was carried out in a study of blood T cell repertoires in COVID-19. Study-wide background: Whether acute or convalescent, the COVID-19 samples came from the United States, Italy and Spain. T cells, B-cell-depleted T cells, or PBMCs provided the cDNA or gDNA that served as material.

As handled by the study authors: Estimation of nucleated cell counts was performed using reference gene primer amplification. Repertoires were generated with immunoSEQ multiplex PCR, while TCRdb's copy carries only in-frame clones and drops some. The V and J calls and clone size are taken from that table; D and trimming were inferred from the DNA. The sample has 200,000 to 300,000 clones; around 88% are singletons. Researchers sorted participants into cohorts using their self-reported clinical history. The V segment lost 2 bases and the J segment 7 bases; nucleotides outside the gene matches: 14. Germline V gene lookup returns CDR1 SGHRS and CDR2 YFSETQ. This CDR3 contains 18 residues.

The rearrangement links TRBV5-1 to TRBJ2-1, with 11 bases identical to TRBD2. The receptor was isolated from a woman between 40 and 55 years old with acute COVID-19. Sequencing was performed on PBMCs or T cells enriched from blood (not recorded which). Written as DNA, the CDR3 is TGCGCCAGCAGCTTCCCCATAGCGGGAGGGGTATTAGGAAATGAGCAGTTCTTC. Translation: CASSFPIAGGVLGNEQFF.